These 25 T cell receptor beta chains originate from one sample sequenced in a study of T cell responses to AZD1222 COVID-19 vaccine. Profiling relied on immunoSEQ multiplex PCR, and the TCRdb table lists in-frame clones only, not all of them. The table has approximately 90,000 clones, 90% seen once. Source: peripheral blood, taken on day 0 of AZD1222 vaccination. The receptors were gathered from an adult in good health.

The chain carries TRBV6-6 and TRBJ2-2; a possible D gene is TRBD1 (5 bases). Trimming cost V 11 bases and J 3 bases, with 13 bases left between them. The CDR3 consists of 13 residues. The V gene's germline CDR1 is MNHNY and CDR2 SVGAGI (reference sequence). The CDR3 region has the DNA TGTGCCGGACAAACTCTTTACACCGGGGAGCTGTTTTTT. Its translation: CAGQTLYTGELFF.

This chain links TRBV6-5 with TRBJ2-3; maybe TRBD2 (5 bases). Trimming left V 6 bases short and J 0 bases short, with 13 bases between. Germline V CDR1 and CDR2: MNHEY, SVGAGI. The CDR3 contains 15 residues. The CDR3 bases are TGTGCCAGCAGCCCCGGGGTGCCTAGCACAGATACGCAGTATTTT. Its translation: CASSPGVPSTDTQYF.

The chain carries TRBV18 and TRBJ1-2; D unresolved. Between the trimmed V and J ends, which lost 6 bases and 2 bases, there was a span of 10 bases. CDR3 length equals 13 residues. Germline values: CDR1 KGHSH, CDR2 LQKENI. CDR3 region: CASSATGNYGYTF. The CDR3 DNA reads as TGTGCCAGCTCGGCGACGGGAAACTATGGCTACACCTTC.

The rearrangement links TRBV29-1 to TRBJ2-7; D uncertain. The V gene lost 6 bases and the J gene lost 0 bases, with 12 bases spanning the gap. Germline V CDR1 and CDR2: SQVTM, ANQGSEA. The CDR3 spans 13 residues. The CDR3 DNA reads as TGCAGCGTATGGCAGGCGAGCTCCTACGAGCAGTACTTC. This codes for CSVWQASSYEQYF.

The rearrangement links TRBV7-3 to TRBJ2-1; D not certain. Deletions cut 4 bases from V and 10 bases from J, with 17 bases between. Germline V CDR1 and CDR2: SGHTA, FQGTGA. The CDR3 totals 14 residues. The CDR3 spells CASSSRPSHSEQFF. The CDR3 nucleotides read TGTGCCAGCAGCTCGAGGCCTAGTCATTCCGAGCAGTTCTTC.

J is TRBJ1-4 and V is TRBV29-1; 8 positions match TRBD1. J was trimmed by 16 bases and V by 1 base; bases with no gene match: 11. CDR1 is SQVTM and CDR2 is ANQGSEA in the germline V gene. CDR3 length equals 13 residues. CDR3 loop: CSVEVQGALGPFF. CDR3 bases: TGCAGCGTTGAAGTCCAGGGGGCGCTGGGTCCGTTTTTT.

V is TRBV7-3 and J is TRBJ2-2; D not resolved. Germline values: CDR1 SGHTA, CDR2 FQGTGA. This CDR3 is built from 15 residues. V lost 7 bases and J 1 base, leaving 13 bases between the germline ends. CDR3: CASNSEPMNTGELFF. CDR3 DNA: TGTGCCAGCAACTCCGAGCCGATGAACACCGGGGAGCTGTTTTTT. Combining the CDR3 with reference TRBV7-3 and TRBJ2-2 gives the whole variable domain GAGVSQTPSNKVTEKGKYVELRCDPISGHTALYWYRQSLGQGPEFLIYFQGTGAADDSGLPNDRFFAVRPEGSVSTLKIQRTERGDSAVYLCASNSEPMNTGELFFGEGSRLTVL.

The chain joins TRBV4-3 to TRBJ1-1; 7 bases match TRBD1. The CDR3 contains 17 residues. With 0 bases clipped from V and 6 bases from J, the junction kept 13 bases outside the gene matches. Germline values: CDR1 LGHNA, CDR2 YSLEER. This CDR3 reads CASSQEYGTVPMPEAFF. In nucleotides, the CDR3 is TGCGCCAGCAGCCAAGAGTACGGGACAGTCCCTATGCCTGAAGCTTTCTTT.

V usage is TRBV6-1 and J usage is TRBJ1-5, with D possibly TRBD1 on 5 matching bases. V dropped 2 bases and J dropped 7 bases, with 15 bases sitting between them. This CDR3 is built from 15 residues. CDR1 is MNHNS and CDR2 is SASEGT in the germline V gene. CDR3 in DNA: TGTGCCAGCAGTGAATTGAGAGGAGGGGCCCAGCCCCAGCATTTT. This codes for CASSELRGGAQPQHF.

The chain carries TRBV6-2 or TRBV6-3 and TRBJ1-3; tentative D call: TRBD1 (5 bases). Trimming took 0 bases from V and 0 from J, leaving 9 bases between them. The CDR3 covers 16 residues. Germline V gene lookup returns CDR1 MNHEY and CDR2 SVGEGT. The CDR3 protein is CASSYSRGISGNTIYF. The CDR3 bases are TGTGCCAGCAGTTACTCGCGGGGGATCTCTGGAAACACCATATATTTT.

This rearrangement joins TRBV5-1 to TRBJ1-3, with D tentatively TRBD1 (6 bases). The germline V gene encodes CDR1 SGHRS and CDR2 YFSETQ. This CDR3 spans 14 amino acids. Trimming cost V 3 bases and J 6 bases, with 13 bases left between them. CDR3 sequence reads: CASSSDSSLNTIYF. CDR3 DNA: TGCGCCAGCAGCTCGGACAGCTCGTTAAACACCATATATTTT.

CDR3 nucleotides: TGTGCCATCAATCCAGGGGGCGACTATGGCTACACCTTC. Its protein is CAINPGGDYGYTF. The rearrangement uses TRBV10-3 and TRBJ1-2; 8 bases map to TRBD1. The germline V gene has CDR1 ENHRY and CDR2 SYGVKD. V dropped 7 bases and J dropped 3; count of bases not matched to a gene: 4. The CDR3 runs 13 residues.

V is TRBV29-1 and J is TRBJ2-7; weak D call: TRBD1 (5 bases). The CDR3 runs 11 residues. V lost 4 bases and J 2 bases, leaving 6 bases between the germline ends. In germline, CDR1 is SQVTM, CDR2 ANQGSEA. CDR3 DNA sequence: TGCAGCGTTGTCAGGGCCTACGAGCAGTACTTC. Translated, it gives CSVVRAYEQYF.

The chain recombines TRBV7-3 with TRBJ2-1; D unclear. The V end lost 4 bases, the J end lost 4 bases, and 11 bases lay between the germline ends. The CDR3 extends over 14 amino acids. Germline CDR1 and CDR2: SGHTA and FQGTGA. The CDR3, as DNA: TGTGCCAGCAGCTCGTCGACTGCTTACAATGAGCAGTTCTTC. It yields the protein CASSSSTAYNEQFF.

The chain links TRBV6-5 to TRBJ2-2, with D perhaps matching TRBD2 (6 bases). The V and J ends lost 2 bases and 4 bases respectively, with 14 bases between them. The CDR3 length is 16 residues. CDR1 and CDR2 from the germline V gene are MNHEY and SVGAGI. The chain's CDR3 is CASSYPPGGATGELFF. The CDR3, as DNA: TGTGCCAGCAGTTACCCCCCCGGGGGTGCCACCGGGGAGCTGTTTTTT.

V gene TRBV7-6 combines with J gene TRBJ2-7, with 12 bases matching TRBD1. V was pared by 1 base and J by 8 bases, with 9 bases of the junction left unmatched. The CDR3 has 16 residues. Germline V gene lookup returns CDR1 SGHVS and CDR2 FNYEAQ. The CDR3: CASSLGAGQGANKQYF. Written as DNA, the CDR3 is TGTGCCAGCAGCTTAGGAGCGGGACAGGGGGCGAATAAGCAGTACTTC.

The chain employs TRBV11-2 and TRBJ1-6; 7 positions match TRBD1. After removal of 6 bases from V and 3 bases from J, the junction contained 11 bases not matched to a gene. Germline CDR1 is SGHAT and CDR2 is FQNNGV. This CDR3 has 17 residues. The CDR3 DNA reads as TGTGCCAGCAGATCCGCCGCAGGGGGTATCTATAATTCACCCCTCCACTTT. Translated: CASRSAAGGIYNSPLHF.

The chain couples TRBV7-2 to TRBJ2-5; D possibly corresponds to TRBD2 (7 bases). The germline V gene has CDR1 SGHTA and CDR2 FQGNSA. This CDR3 comprises 16 residues. V was pared by 1 base and J by 5 bases, with 17 bases between. CDR3 residues: CASSLGLRGLRETQYF. CDR3 coding DNA: TGTGCCAGCAGCTTAGGTCTGCGGGGGCTCCGGGAGACCCAGTACTTC.

The rearrangement uses TRBV2 and TRBJ1-5; TRBD1 matches at 8 bases. CDR1 is SNHLY, CDR2 FYNNEI, per germline. The length of the CDR3 is 16 residues. V lost 3 bases, J lost 1 base, and 5 bases stayed unmatched. The CDR3 DNA reads TGTGCCAGCAGTGAGTTGAGGACAGGGAGCAATCAGCCCCAGCATTTT. It specifies CASSELRTGSNQPQHF.

The chain links TRBV7-9 to TRBJ1-2; weak D call: TRBD1 (5 bases). Looked up from germline, CDR1 is SEHNR and CDR2 is FQNEAQ (reference sequence). The CDR3 spans 14 residues. V was clipped by 3 bases and J by 7 bases, with 15 bases between them. The CDR3 loop is CASSFREGARGYTF. The CDR3 nucleotides read TGTGCCAGCAGCTTCCGTGAAGGGGCGCGTGGCTACACCTTC.

J is TRBJ2-7 and V is TRBV29-1; D is unresolved. The germline gives CDR1 SQVTM, CDR2 ANQGSEA. The CDR3 length is 15 residues. V lost 2 bases and J 2 bases, leaving 16 bases between the germline ends. The CDR3 loop reads CSVEKPDGRAYEQYF. As DNA, the CDR3 is TGCAGCGTTGAAAAGCCGGACGGAAGAGCCTACGAGCAGTACTTC.

As for this clone: Other DNA sequences within the sample encode an identical CDR3. The rearrangement joins TRBV6-2 or TRBV6-3 to TRBJ1-2, with D uncertain. The germline CDR1 and CDR2 sequences are MNHEY and SVGEGT. The CDR3 runs to 13 residues. V dropped 2 bases and J dropped 2 bases, with 6 bases sitting between them. This CDR3 is CASSYKGNYGYTF. The CDR3 bases are TGTGCCAGCAGTTACAAAGGAAACTATGGCTACACCTTC.

This clone came up once. The chain couples TRBV7-2 to TRBJ2-7; D may be TRBD1 (6 bases). With 5 bases removed from V and 2 bases from J, the gap between germline ends came to 19 bases. The CDR3 totals 16 residues. Germline CDR1 reads SGHTA; CDR2 reads FQGNSA. CDR3 nucleotide sequence: TGTGCCAGCAGCCCGCAACAGGGTCTAGGCGCCTACGAGCAGTACTTC. Its protein product is CASSPQQGLGAYEQYF. Variable domain in full (rest from reference TRBV7-2 and TRBJ2-7): GAGVSQSPSNKVTEKGKDVELRCDPISGHTALYWYRQSLGQGLEFLIYFQGNSAPDKSGLPSDRFSAERTGGSVSTLTIQRTQQEDSAVYLCASSPQQGLGAYEQYFGPGTRLTVT.

The V and J genes are TRBV12-3 or TRBV12-4 and TRBJ1-1; no definite D call. V was trimmed by 0 bases and J by 7 bases, leaving 9 bases between them. This CDR3 region has 13 residues. This CDR3 is CASSLAGLGEAFF. The CDR3, as DNA: TGTGCCAGCAGTTTAGCAGGGTTGGGTGAAGCTTTCTTT.

This chain uses TRBV7-2 with TRBJ2-1; no clear D. V lost 5 bases and J 6 bases, leaving 5 bases between the germline ends. The CDR3 length is 11 residues. Germline CDR1 and CDR2: SGHTA and FQGNSA. The CDR3 DNA follows: TGTGCCAGCAGCCCTCCCAATGAGCAGTTCTTC. This sequence encodes CASSPPNEQFF.